This entry lists 21 T cell receptor beta chains sequenced from one sample in a study of CXCR3 chemokines and chemotherapy response in bladder cancer. TCRdb used MiXCR to reprocess the PCR reads, holding one entry per CDR3 protein. The data show 12,000 or so distinct CDR3 sequences, roughly an eighth seen once. Sampling was performed from a patient whose treatment included neoadjuvant chemotherapy. These receptors were taken from a human donor with bladder cancer that did not respond to neoadjuvant chemotherapy.

There are many counts of this clonotype. The gene calls are TRBV6-5 and TRBJ2-5; 8 bases agree with TRBD1. The germline CDR1 and CDR2 sequences are MNHEY and SVGAGI. This CDR3 is 16 amino acids long. Losses at the gene ends were 0 bases for V and 3 bases for J; bases not matched to a gene: 6. CDR3 protein: CASSYSTGTGEETQYF. The CDR3 DNA reads TGTGCCAGCAGTTACTCGACCGGGACAGGCGAAGAGACCCAGTACTTC.

This clonotype is medium-sized by share. V is TRBV19 and J is TRBJ1-1, with 8 bases lining up with TRBD1. The CDR3 has 13 residues. The V segment lost 7 bases and the J segment 8 bases; nucleotides outside the gene matches: 9. Germline values: CDR1 LNHDA, CDR2 SQIVND (reference sequence). DNA of the CDR3: TGTGCCAGTACCGAACAGGGGGGATGGGAAGCTTTCTTT. The encoded protein is CASTEQGGWEAFF.

The table lists this clonotype with many counts. The chain links TRBV28 to TRBJ2-3; the D gene is possibly TRBD1 (5 bases). The ends were cut back, 7 bases at V and 0 bases at J, with 17 bases in the middle. The CDR3 consists of 16 residues. Per germline, CDR1 MDHEN and CDR2 SYDVKM. CDR3 coding DNA: TGTGCCAGCAAGATATGGGGCAGCAAGAGCACAGATACGCAGTATTTT. This gives the protein CASKIWGSKSTDTQYF.

The chain is built from TRBV12-3 or TRBV12-4 and TRBJ1-1; D unclear. There are 14 residues in the CDR3. The V end lost 5 bases, the J end lost 6 bases, and 16 bases lay between the germline ends. The CDR3 DNA reads as TGTGCCAGCAGTCCCTCATCTCTCCGTGCTGAAGCTTTCTTT. Translated, it gives CASSPSSLRAEAFF.

The V call is TRBV7-9, the J call TRBJ1-2; no clear D. The germline V gene encodes CDR1 SEHNR and CDR2 FQNEAQ (reference sequence). V was clipped by 3 bases and J by 8 bases, with 7 bases between them. CDR3 length equals 11 residues. CDR3 protein: CASSFLRGYTF. CDR3 nucleotides: TGTGCCAGCAGCTTTTTACGAGGCTACACCTTC.

This clonotype has just a few counts. The chain joins TRBV5-4 to TRBJ2-7; either TRBD1 or TRBD2 may fit D (5 bases each). Trimming took 4 bases from V and 2 from J, leaving 19 bases between them. The CDR3 length is 16 residues. Germline values: CDR1 SGHNT, CDR2 YYREEE (reference sequence). CDR3 region: CASSRSQGVATYEQYF. As DNA, the CDR3 is TGTGCCAGCAGCCGCAGTCAGGGAGTCGCGACCTACGAGCAGTACTTC.

This clonotype is labeled as medium-sized (0.01 to 0.1%). The rearrangement links TRBV6-1 to TRBJ1-1; 9 bases match TRBD1. The CDR3 loop spans 18 amino acids. Germline lookup yields CDR1 MNHNS and CDR2 SASEGT. V trimming: 5 bases; J trimming: 4 bases; junction bases outside the gene matches: 17. CDR3: CASSKILRDRDGGTEAFF. The DNA for the CDR3 is TGTGCCAGCAGTAAAATACTCCGGGACAGGGACGGGGGCACTGAAGCTTTCTTT.

This clonotype has ten or more counts. The rearrangement joins TRBV12-5 to TRBJ2-5; 8 bases are shared with TRBD1. The ends lost 1 base at V and 4 bases at J; junction bases unmatched: 2. The germline gives CDR1 LGHNT, CDR2 FRNRAP. This CDR3 contains 14 residues. The chain's CDR3 is CASGLGQGRETQYF. The CDR3 DNA reads as TGTGCTAGTGGTTTGGGACAGGGGAGAGAGACCCAGTACTTC.

This clonotype occurred a few times. This sequence joins TRBV19 and TRBJ1-5; perhaps TRBD1 as D (6 bases). CDR1 LNHDA and CDR2 SQIVND come from the germline V gene (reference sequence). V was trimmed by 7 bases and J by 3 bases, leaving 19 bases between them. The CDR3 extends over 16 amino acids. The CDR3 here is CASMTGGGRSNQPQHF. CDR3 DNA: TGTGCCAGTATGACGGGGGGCGGAAGATCCAATCAGCCCCAGCATTTT.

This clonotype was seen at least ten times. The chain combines TRBV27 with TRBJ2-7, with 10 bases lining up with TRBD2. Trimming removed 4 bases from V and 10 bases from J; junction bases left unmatched: 10. This CDR3 region has 14 residues. Germline V CDR1 and CDR2: MNHEY, SMNVEV (reference sequence). This chain's CDR3 is CASSSPATSGYQYF. As DNA, the CDR3 is TGTGCCAGCAGTTCCCCCGCGACTAGCGGGTATCAGTACTTC.

This clonotype appeared many times. The chain uses TRBV6-5 and TRBJ1-2, with 10 bases fitting TRBD1. Trimming at V came to 6 bases and at J to 0 bases, leaving 13 bases not matched to a gene. Germline V gene data show CDR1 as MNHEY and CDR2 as SVGAGI. The CDR3 length is 18 residues. The CDR3: CASSRGTGASLANYGYTF. CDR3 in DNA: TGTGCCAGCAGCCGGGGGACAGGGGCCTCCTTAGCTAACTATGGCTACACCTTC.

This chain links TRBV7-9 with TRBJ2-5, with TRBD2 matching 12 bases. The junction had 4 bases not matched to a gene; V was cut back by 3 bases and J by 5 bases. This CDR3 contains 15 residues. The V gene's germline CDR1 is SEHNR and CDR2 FQNEAQ (reference sequence). The CDR3 DNA reads TGTGCCAGCAGCTTTGCTAGCGGGAGGGGGGAGACCCAGTACTTC. The encoded protein is CASSFASGRGETQYF.

This clonotype occurred many times. The chain employs TRBV6-2 or TRBV6-3 and TRBJ2-5; no reliable D call. The CDR3 extends over 16 amino acids. Germline V gives CDR1 MNHEY, CDR2 SVGEGT. V lost 4 bases, J lost 1 base, and 16 bases lay in between. This CDR3 reads CASSSWEIASQETQYF. CDR3 sequence (DNA): TGTGCCAGCAGTTCCTGGGAAATAGCCAGCCAAGAGACCCAGTACTTC.

This clonotype was detected ten times or more. The chain combines TRBV27 with TRBJ1-6, with TRBD1 identical over 9 bases. The CDR3 contains 15 residues. Per germline, CDR1 MNHEY and CDR2 SMNVEV (reference sequence). The junction had 6 bases not matched to a gene; V was cut back by 5 bases and J by 7 bases. The CDR3 protein is CASSLLGQGNSPLHF. The CDR3 nucleotides are TGTGCCAGCAGTCTCCTTGGACAGGGGAATTCACCCCTCCACTTT.

This chain joins TRBV7-3 and TRBJ2-5, with a weak D call TRBD1 (6 bases). The CDR3 totals 16 residues. Germline V gene sequence: CDR1 SGHTA, CDR2 FQGTGA. The V end was cut by 3 bases, the J end by 2 bases, with 16 bases between. The CDR3 reads CASSFLGGSAQETQYF. The DNA of the CDR3 is TGTGCCAGCAGCTTTCTAGGGGGAAGCGCACAAGAGACCCAGTACTTC. The full variable domain, in which reference TRBV7-3 and TRBJ2-5 provide the parts outside the CDR3, is GAGVSQTPSNKVTEKGKYVELRCDPISGHTALYWYRQSLGQGPEFLIYFQGTGAADDSGLPNDRFFAVRPEGSVSTLKIQRTERGDSAVYLCASSFLGGSAQETQYFGPGTRLLVL.

At least ten counts were recorded for this clonotype. The gene calls are TRBV10-3 and TRBJ2-1; 12 bases match TRBD2. V gave up 0 bases and J gave up 7 bases; unmatched junction bases: 10. Germline assignment: CDR1 ENHRY and CDR2 SYGVKD. CDR3 size: 18 residues. The CDR3 here is CAISESMASGGARNEQFF. The CDR3 region has the DNA TGTGCCATCAGTGAGTCGATGGCTAGCGGGGGGGCTCGGAATGAGCAGTTCTTC.

In this sample, this clonotype turned up many times. V and J are TRBV7-9 and TRBJ2-5; the match to TRBD2 covers 7 bases. CDR1 and CDR2 from the germline V gene are SEHNR and FQNEAQ (reference sequence). J gave up 5 bases and V 0 bases, and 6 bases lay outside the gene matches. The CDR3 has 15 residues. The CDR3 sequence: CASSLAGGEGETQYF. CDR3 DNA: TGTGCCAGCAGCTTAGCGGGAGGGGAAGGGGAGACCCAGTACTTC.

This clonotype was counted between two and nine times. The chain couples TRBV7-3 to TRBJ2-5, with TRBD1 matching over 10 bases. CDR1 is SGHTA, CDR2 FQGTGA, per germline. The junction had 1 base not matched to a gene; V was cut back by 0 bases and J by 3 bases. This CDR3 is 15 amino acids long. CDR3 amino acids: CASSLTGTGEETQYF. The CDR3 DNA follows: TGTGCCAGCAGCTTAACGGGGACAGGGGAAGAGACCCAGTACTTC.

This clonotype was found many times. The chain has TRBV10-3 and TRBJ1-5, with D uncertain. Deletions cut 3 bases from V and 1 base from J, with 7 bases between. The germline V gene has CDR1 ENHRY and CDR2 SYGVKD. The CDR3 consists of 14 residues. CDR3 in amino acids: CAISDSRSNQPQHF. The CDR3 DNA sequence: TGTGCCATCAGTGATTCACGGAGCAATCAGCCCCAGCATTTT.

This clonotype has a count of ten or more. The gene calls are TRBV19 and TRBJ1-4, with TRBD1 matching over 7 bases. Germline lookup yields CDR1 LNHDA and CDR2 SQIVND (reference sequence). CDR3 length: 14 amino acids. Germline trimming cut 9 bases from V and 4 bases from J; bases unmatched to any gene: 8. The CDR3 sequence is CASRQGSLNEKLFF. The DNA of the CDR3 is TGTGCCAGCCGACAGGGTTCACTTAATGAAAAACTGTTTTTT.

This clonotype was counted at least ten times. The V gene is TRBV24-1, the J gene TRBJ2-5, with D perhaps TRBD2 (7 bases). CDR1 is KGHDR and CDR2 is SFDVKD in the germline V gene. The CDR3 is made up of 11 amino acids. V lost 6 bases and J lost 9, with 10 bases in between. This CDR3 reads CATSTGGPQYF. DNA of the CDR3: TGTGCCACCAGTACGGGGGGCCCCCAGTACTTC.